This T cell receptor (beta chain) was obtained from a study of beta chain features in type 1 diabetes. The study's findings and limits: Individuals with type 1 diabetes displayed fewer insertions and more deletions at VDJ junctions. The naive, central memory and Treg TCRB repertoires showed an apparent similarity that was greater among patients than among healthy donors.

The investigators reverse transcribed all of the isolated RNA, so they sequenced expressed TCRB transcripts. Only in-frame clones appear in the TCRdb table, and some are missing; sequencing was by immunoSEQ multiplex PCR. The sample contains around 500,000 clones, roughly 31% of which appear only once. Concerning this clone: Its antigen is not identified.

Looked up from germline, CDR1 is MGHRA and CDR2 is YSYEKL. J lost 4 bases, V lost 3 bases, and 9 bases had no gene match. This CDR3 is 16 amino acids long. The clonotype was recovered from a man aged 18-30 years in good health. The sequenced sample consisted of naive CD4+ T cells from blood. This chain joins TRBV4-1 and TRBJ2-4; TRBD2 aligns across 7 bases. CDR3 loop: CASSQATSAVKNIQYF. The DNA of the CDR3 is TGCGCCAGCAGCCAGGCAACTAGCGCCGTAAAAAACATTCAGTACTTC.